Below are 16 T cell receptor beta chains sequenced from a single sample in a study of control samples from healthy donors and cancer patients. Data came from immunoSEQ multiplex PCR; TCRdb stores just in-frame clones and leaves some out. The table lists 150,000 or so clones, 85% to 95% of them singletons. The sequenced material came from blood. These receptors all stem from a man between 40 and 49 years old in good health.

The genes are TRBV6-2 or TRBV6-3 and TRBJ1-1; TRBD1 might be the D (6 bases). Germline lookup yields CDR1 MNHEY and CDR2 SVGEGT. Trimming removed 3 bases from V and 5 bases from J, with 10 bases in between. The CDR3 has 13 residues. The CDR3 is CASSYVRGTEAFF. CDR3 nucleotides: TGTGCCAGCAGTTATGTCAGGGGTACTGAAGCTTTCTTT.

The V call is TRBV24-1, the J call TRBJ2-3; 11 bases align to TRBD2. The CDR3 loop spans 15 amino acids. Trimming took 1 base from V and 8 from J; bases not matched to a gene: 4. CDR1 and CDR2 (germline): KGHDR, SFDVKD. The CDR3 nucleotides are TGTGCCACCAGTGATTTTAAACTAGCGGGAGCTACGCAGTATTTT. It translates to CATSDFKLAGATQYF.

This sequence joins TRBV6-5 and TRBJ1-3; D gene uncertain. Germline V gene data show CDR1 as MNHEY and CDR2 as SVGAGI. CDR3 length equals 15 residues. V was shortened by 6 bases and J by 1 base, with 13 bases between the two germline ends. CDR3 coding DNA: TGTGCCAGCAGGTCGGACTTGATATCTGGAAACACCATATATTTT. This codes for CASRSDLISGNTIYF.

V is TRBV9 and J is TRBJ2-2; D ambiguous. Germline CDR1 reads SGDLS; CDR2 reads YYNGEE. The CDR3 length is 14 residues. Trimming stripped 3 bases from V and 2 bases from J, with 8 bases between. CDR3: CASSAAANTGELFF. In nucleotides, the CDR3 is TGTGCCAGCAGCGCCGCAGCAAACACCGGGGAGCTGTTTTTT. The variable domain in full, with the rest retrieved from reference TRBV9 and TRBJ2-2, is DSGVTQTPKHLITATGQRVTLRCSPRSGDLSVYWYQQSLDQGLQFLIQYYNGEERAKGNILERFSAQQFPDLHSELNLSSLELGDSALYFCASSAAANTGELFFGEGSRLTVL.

This clone was seen once. This rearrangement joins TRBV27 to TRBJ2-7, with D possibly being TRBD2 (6 bases). Trimming stripped 3 bases from V and 7 bases from J, with 19 bases between. This CDR3 region has 15 residues. The germline V gene has CDR1 MNHEY and CDR2 SMNVEV (reference sequence). Here the CDR3 reads CASSFWREEVEEQYF. CDR3 nucleotide sequence: TGTGCCAGCAGTTTTTGGAGGGAGGAGGTAGAGGAGCAGTACTTC.

The chain is built from TRBV7-2 and TRBJ1-5, with TRBD1 as a possible D gene (5 bases). Trimming removed 6 bases from V and 5 bases from J, with 11 bases in between. CDR3 length: 13 amino acids. The germline CDR1 and CDR2 sequences are SGHTA and FQGNSA. The CDR3 region is CASSTQGHQPQHF. The CDR3 DNA follows: TGTGCCAGCAGTACCCAGGGCCATCAGCCCCAGCATTTT.

This clone has a single count. The chain couples TRBV6-5 to TRBJ1-2; TRBD1 might be the D (5 bases). Germline CDR1 and CDR2: MNHEY and SVGAGI. Trimming shortened V by 8 bases and J by 0 bases, and 16 bases separated the two germline ends. This CDR3 contains 15 residues. The CDR3 region is CASHRGVLANYGYTF. In DNA, the CDR3 is TGTGCCAGCCACCGAGGGGTGCTAGCTAACTATGGCTACACCTTC.

In regard to this clone: The same CDR3 also results from other DNA sequences found in this sample. The chain is built from TRBV3-1 (or the pseudogene TRBV3-2) and TRBJ2-3, with unresolved D. With 1 base removed from V and 3 bases from J, the gap between germline ends came to 2 bases. This CDR3 has 12 amino acids. Germline assignment: CDR1 LGHDT and CDR2 YNNKEL (reference sequence). The CDR3 is CASSQVTDTQYF. CDR3 coding DNA: TGTGCCAGCAGCCAAGTAACAGATACGCAGTATTTT.

The V call is TRBV10-3, the J call TRBJ2-5; 9 nucleotides match TRBD2. The CDR3 extends over 15 amino acids. Germline values: CDR1 ENHRY, CDR2 SYGVKD. The V and J ends lost 10 bases and 3 bases, in that order; junction bases with no gene match: 12. For the CDR3, the DNA is TGTGCCACCAAGGACAATGCTAGCGGGGAAGAGACCCAGTACTTC. This translates into CATKDNASGEETQYF.

This chain joins TRBV6-6 and TRBJ2-7; 11 nucleotides line up with TRBD2. The CDR3 loop spans 15 amino acids. Germline assignment: CDR1 MNHNY and CDR2 SVGAGI (reference sequence). The ends lost 1 base at V and 5 bases at J; junction bases unmatched: 4. DNA for the CDR3: TGTGCCAGCAGTTACTTCGGACTAGCGGGCGACGAGCAGTACTTC. Protein product: CASSYFGLAGDEQYF.

Only one count was recorded for this clone. This chain connects TRBV7-2 to TRBJ1-3, with D possibly being TRBD1 (5 bases). V was shortened by 0 bases and J by 4 bases, with 10 bases between the two germline ends. Germline CDR1 SGHTA, CDR2 FQGNSA. This CDR3 comprises 15 residues. The CDR3 nucleotides are TGTGCCAGCAGCTTAGCGCCGGGGCCCGGAAACACCATATATTTT. It specifies CASSLAPGPGNTIYF.

The chain employs TRBV19 and TRBJ2-3; D is unclear. The germline V gene has CDR1 LNHDA and CDR2 SQIVND (reference sequence). The V and J ends lost 5 bases and 6 bases respectively, with 6 bases between them. The CDR3 runs to 11 residues. Written as DNA, the CDR3 is TGTGCCAGTAGTTTCCGGGATACGCAGTATTTT. Its protein is CASSFRDTQYF.

The chain is built from TRBV6-1 and TRBJ2-4; D uncertain. CDR1 is MNHNS and CDR2 is SASEGT in the germline V gene. The CDR3 extends over 16 amino acids. The germline V and J ends were trimmed by 3 bases and 0 bases, with 12 bases remaining between them. This chain's CDR3 is CASSEADWLAKNIQYF. CDR3 bases: TGTGCCAGCAGTGAGGCAGACTGGTTAGCCAAAAACATTCAGTACTTC.

The rearrangement joins TRBV18 to TRBJ2-3, with D unclear. The germline CDR1 and CDR2 sequences are KGHSH and LQKENI. V was clipped by 1 base and J by 4 bases, with 9 bases between them. This CDR3 has 14 amino acids. The CDR3 sequence: CASSPQGTADTQYF. The CDR3 DNA reads TGTGCCAGCTCACCACAGGGAACGGCAGATACGCAGTATTTT.

The chain uses TRBV19 and TRBJ2-2; 9 nucleotides line up with TRBD1. The CDR3 loop spans 16 amino acids. CDR1 is LNHDA and CDR2 is SQIVND in the germline V gene (reference sequence). V was clipped by 6 bases and J by 5 bases; unmatched bases: 10. The CDR3, as DNA: TGTGCCAGTAGCCGGACAGGGGTTGGGGGAACCGGGGAGCTGTTTTTT. This codes for CASSRTGVGGTGELFF. Together with reference TRBV19 and TRBJ2-2, the CDR3 gives the full variable domain: DGGITQSPKYLFRKEGQNVTLSCEQNLNHDAMYWYRQDPGQGLRLIYYSQIVNDFQKGDIAEGYSVSREKKESFPLTVTSAQKNPTAFYLCASSRTGVGGTGELFFGEGSRLTVL.

The chain carries TRBV6-4 and TRBJ2-7, with D maybe TRBD1 (6 bases). CDR1 MRHNA and CDR2 SNTAGT come from the germline V gene. The CDR3 covers 14 residues. The germline V and J ends were trimmed by 2 bases and 6 bases, with 14 bases remaining between them. The CDR3 spells CASSDTLRGSEQYF. The CDR3, as DNA: TGTGCCAGCAGTGACACCCTCAGGGGTAGCGAGCAGTACTTC.